The following is a T cell receptor (beta chain) sequence with its context. Data came from immunoSEQ multiplex PCR; TCRdb stores just in-frame clones and leaves some out. This table holds about 2 million clones, roughly 95% found once. The data are from a study of shared clonotypes between healthy human individuals. The CDR3 runs to 14 residues. Trimming removed 0 bases at V and 4 bases at J, with 9 bases between. The V gene's germline CDR1 is LGHNA and CDR2 YSLEER. Naive CD8 cells comprised CD45RO-negative, CCR7-positively selected cells, excluding terminally differentiated effector memory CD45RA+ cells.

Sample: naive CD8+ T cells sorted from blood. The TCR comes from a man between 18 and 35 years old in good health. The rearrangement joins TRBV4-3 to TRBJ1-1; no clear D gene. CDR3 in amino acids: CASSQDLLGTEAFF. CDR3 sequence (DNA): TGCGCCAGCAGCCAAGATTTACTGGGCACTGAAGCTTTCTTT.